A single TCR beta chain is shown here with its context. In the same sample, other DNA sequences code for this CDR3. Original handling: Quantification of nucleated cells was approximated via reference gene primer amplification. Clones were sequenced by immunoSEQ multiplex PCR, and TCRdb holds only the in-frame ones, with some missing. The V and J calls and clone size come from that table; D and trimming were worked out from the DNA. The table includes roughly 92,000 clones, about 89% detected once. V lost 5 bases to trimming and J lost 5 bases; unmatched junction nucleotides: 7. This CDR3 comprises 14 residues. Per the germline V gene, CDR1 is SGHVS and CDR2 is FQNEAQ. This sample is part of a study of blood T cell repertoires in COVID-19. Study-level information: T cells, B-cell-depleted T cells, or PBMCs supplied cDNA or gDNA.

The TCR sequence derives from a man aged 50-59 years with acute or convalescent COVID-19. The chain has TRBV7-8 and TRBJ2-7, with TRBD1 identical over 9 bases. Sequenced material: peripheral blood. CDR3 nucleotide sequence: TGTGCCAGCAGCCCTGGACAGGGGATACACGAGCAGTACTTC. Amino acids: CASSPGQGIHEQYF.